This TCR beta chain came from a study of regulatory T cells in long-lasting Graves disease. Documented time point: newly diagnosed GD, antithyroid drugs for less than 3 months. PBMC RNA was the source of the TCR library. CDR1 and CDR2 (germline): MNHEY, SVGAGI. Trimming removed 0 bases from V and 3 bases from J, with 8 bases in between. The CDR3 has 14 residues. This clonotype was found many times. The TCR beta library used iRepertoire HTBI primers with Arm-PCR amplification of CDR3. Each CDR3 protein is one row after TCRdb ran MiXCR on the multiplex PCR reads. The sample lists about 430,000 distinct CDR3 sequences, over 14% occurring once. The data also belong to a second study, concerning T cells in Graves' hyperthyroidism and ophthalmopathy.

This TCR derives from a woman between 35 and 50 years old with Graves disease. V is TRBV6-5 and J is TRBJ1-1; no firm D call. The sequenced sample was peripheral blood mononuclear cells (PBMCs), obtained at new diagnosis, from a patient treated with antithyroid drugs. This CDR3 is CASSYSIVDTEAFF. CDR3 nucleotides: TGTGCCAGCAGTTACTCGATCGTGGACACTGAAGCTTTCTTT.